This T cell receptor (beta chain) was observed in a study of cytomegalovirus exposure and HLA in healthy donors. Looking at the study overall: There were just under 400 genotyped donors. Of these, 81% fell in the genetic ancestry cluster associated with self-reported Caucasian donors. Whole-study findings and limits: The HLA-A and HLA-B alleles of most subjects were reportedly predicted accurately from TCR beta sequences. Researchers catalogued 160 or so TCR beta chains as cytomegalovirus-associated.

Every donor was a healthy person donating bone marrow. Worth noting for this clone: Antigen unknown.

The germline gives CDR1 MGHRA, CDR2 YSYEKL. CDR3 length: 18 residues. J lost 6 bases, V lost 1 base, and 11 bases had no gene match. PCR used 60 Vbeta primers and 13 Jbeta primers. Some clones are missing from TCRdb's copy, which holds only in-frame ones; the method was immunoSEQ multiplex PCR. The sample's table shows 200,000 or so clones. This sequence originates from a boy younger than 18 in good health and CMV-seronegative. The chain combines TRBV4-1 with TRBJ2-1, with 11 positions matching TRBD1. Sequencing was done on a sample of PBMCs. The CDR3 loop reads CASSQALQRDRGSNEQFF. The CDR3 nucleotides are TGCGCCAGCAGCCAAGCCCTGCAGAGGGACAGGGGGTCCAATGAGCAGTTCTTC.